The clone carrying this T cell receptor (beta chain) was counted between two and nine times. Its antigen is unknown. The data derive from a study of response to subunit inactivated influenza vaccine. Study-wide results and caveats: The authors suggested that few new T cells are recruited per seasonal influenza vaccination.

The CDR3 has 17 amino acids. CDR1 and CDR2 (germline): KGHSH, LQKENI. Trimming left V 0 bases short and J 4 bases short, with 19 bases between. Each CDR3 protein gets one entry after TCRdb re-called the RT-PCR reads with MiXCR. The sample records hundreds of thousands of distinct CDR3 sequences, approximately 12% being singletons. This chain joins TRBV18 and TRBJ2-7, with D perhaps TRBD1 or TRBD2 (5 bases each). The sequence derives from a man in his fifties who received an inactivated influenza vaccine. Specimen: PBMCs from blood, collected on the day of vaccination. The CDR3 DNA is TGTGCCAGCTCACCACCGTCCGGGGCCCCCCACCTTTACGAGCAGTACTTC. This sequence encodes CASSPPSGAPHLYEQYF.